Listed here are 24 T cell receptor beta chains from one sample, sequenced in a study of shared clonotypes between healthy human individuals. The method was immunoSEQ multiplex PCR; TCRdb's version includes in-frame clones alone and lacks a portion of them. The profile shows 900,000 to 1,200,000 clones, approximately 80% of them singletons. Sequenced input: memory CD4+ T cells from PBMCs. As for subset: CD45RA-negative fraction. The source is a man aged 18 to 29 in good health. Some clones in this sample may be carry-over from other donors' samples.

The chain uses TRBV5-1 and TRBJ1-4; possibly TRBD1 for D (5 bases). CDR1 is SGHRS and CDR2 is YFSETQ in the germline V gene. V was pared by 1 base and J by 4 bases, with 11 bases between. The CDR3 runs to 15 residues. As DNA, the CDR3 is TGCGCCAGCAGCTTGTTGGTAGGGGATAATGAAAAACTGTTTTTT. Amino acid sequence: CASSLLVGDNEKLFF.

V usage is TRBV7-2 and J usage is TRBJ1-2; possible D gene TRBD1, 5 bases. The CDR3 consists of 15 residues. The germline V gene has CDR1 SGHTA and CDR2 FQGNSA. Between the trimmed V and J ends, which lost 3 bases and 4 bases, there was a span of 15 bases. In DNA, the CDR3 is TGTGCCAGCAGCTTTAGCAATGAGGGGCTCTATGGCTACACCTTC. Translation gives CASSFSNEGLYGYTF.

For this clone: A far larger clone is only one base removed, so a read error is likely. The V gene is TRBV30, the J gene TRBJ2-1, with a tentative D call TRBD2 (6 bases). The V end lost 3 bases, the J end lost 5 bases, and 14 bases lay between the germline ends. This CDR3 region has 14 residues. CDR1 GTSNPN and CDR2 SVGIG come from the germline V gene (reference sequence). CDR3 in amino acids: CAWSGSGSHNEQFF. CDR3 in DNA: TGTGCCTGGAGCGGGAGCGGATCTCACAATGAGCAGTTCTTC.

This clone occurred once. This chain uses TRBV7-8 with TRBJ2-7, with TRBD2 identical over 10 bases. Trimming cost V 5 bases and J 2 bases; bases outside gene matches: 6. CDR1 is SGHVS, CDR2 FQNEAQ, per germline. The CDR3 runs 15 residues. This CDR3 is CASSVRTSGAYEQYF. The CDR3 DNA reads TGTGCCAGCAGCGTACGGACTAGCGGAGCCTACGAGCAGTACTTC.

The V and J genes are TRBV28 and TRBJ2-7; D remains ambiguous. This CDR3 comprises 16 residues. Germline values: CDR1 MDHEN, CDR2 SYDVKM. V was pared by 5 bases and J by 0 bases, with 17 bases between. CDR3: CASSLRTLTSSYEQYF. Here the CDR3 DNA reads TGTGCCAGCAGTCTCCGGACCCTAACAAGCTCCTACGAGCAGTACTTC.

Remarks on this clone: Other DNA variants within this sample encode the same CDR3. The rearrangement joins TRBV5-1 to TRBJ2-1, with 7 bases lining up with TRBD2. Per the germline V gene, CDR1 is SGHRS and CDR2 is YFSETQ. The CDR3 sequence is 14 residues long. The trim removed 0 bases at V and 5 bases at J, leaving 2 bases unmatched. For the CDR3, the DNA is TGCGCCAGCAGCTTGGGCGGGAGAAACAATGAGCAGTTCTTC. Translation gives CASSLGGRNNEQFF.

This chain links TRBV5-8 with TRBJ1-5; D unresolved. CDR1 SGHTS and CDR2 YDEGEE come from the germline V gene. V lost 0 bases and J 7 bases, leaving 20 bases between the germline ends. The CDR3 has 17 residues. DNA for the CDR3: TGTGCCAGCAGCTTGGTCTTACGGGCTTCACGTCGCCAGCCCCAGCATTTT. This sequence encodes CASSLVLRASRRQPQHF.

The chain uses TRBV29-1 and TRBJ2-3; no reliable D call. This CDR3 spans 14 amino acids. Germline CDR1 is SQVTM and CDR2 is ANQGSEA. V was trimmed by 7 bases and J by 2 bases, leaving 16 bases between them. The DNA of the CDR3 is TGCAGCGCCCTAGGCGTGGGCATCACAGATACGCAGTATTTT. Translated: CSALGVGITDTQYF.

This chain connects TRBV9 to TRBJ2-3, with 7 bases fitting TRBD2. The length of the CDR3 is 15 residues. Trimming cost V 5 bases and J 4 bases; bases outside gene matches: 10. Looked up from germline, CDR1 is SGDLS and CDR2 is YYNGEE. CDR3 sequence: CASSDKREGSDTQYF. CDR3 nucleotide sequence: TGTGCCAGCAGTGATAAGCGGGAAGGGTCAGATACGCAGTATTTT.

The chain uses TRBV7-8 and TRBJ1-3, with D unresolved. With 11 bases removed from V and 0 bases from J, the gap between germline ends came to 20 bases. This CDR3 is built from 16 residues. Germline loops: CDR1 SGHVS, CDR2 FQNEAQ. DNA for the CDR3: TGTGCCGACGCCGCGGGCCCACGGAGCTCTGGAAACACCATATATTTT. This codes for CADAAGPRSSGNTIYF.

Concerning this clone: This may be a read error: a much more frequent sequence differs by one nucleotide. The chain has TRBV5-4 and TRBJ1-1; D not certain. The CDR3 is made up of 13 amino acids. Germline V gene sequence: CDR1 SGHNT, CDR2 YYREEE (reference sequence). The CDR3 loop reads CASSLARNTGAFF. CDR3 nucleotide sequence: TGTGCCAGCAGCTTGGCCAGGAACACTGGAGCTTTCTTT.

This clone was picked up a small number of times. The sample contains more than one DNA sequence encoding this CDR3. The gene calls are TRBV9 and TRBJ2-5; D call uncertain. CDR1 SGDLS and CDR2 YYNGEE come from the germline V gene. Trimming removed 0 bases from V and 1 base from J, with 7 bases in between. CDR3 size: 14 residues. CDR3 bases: TGTGCCAGCAGCGTAGGAACAACCCAAGAGACCCAGTACTTC. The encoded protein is CASSVGTTQETQYF.

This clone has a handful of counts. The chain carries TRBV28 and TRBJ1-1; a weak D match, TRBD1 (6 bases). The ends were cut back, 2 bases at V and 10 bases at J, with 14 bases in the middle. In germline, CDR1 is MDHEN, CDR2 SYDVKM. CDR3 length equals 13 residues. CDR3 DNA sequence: TGTGCCAGCAGTTTAGGGGGACAACCAACAGCTTTCTTT. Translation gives CASSLGGQPTAFF.

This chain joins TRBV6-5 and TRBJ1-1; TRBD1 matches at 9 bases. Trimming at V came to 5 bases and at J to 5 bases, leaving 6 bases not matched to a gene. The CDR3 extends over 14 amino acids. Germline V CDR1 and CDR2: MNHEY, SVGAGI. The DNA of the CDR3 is TGTGCCAGCAGTAAAGACAGGGGGGCTACTGAAGCTTTCTTT. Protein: CASSKDRGATEAFF.

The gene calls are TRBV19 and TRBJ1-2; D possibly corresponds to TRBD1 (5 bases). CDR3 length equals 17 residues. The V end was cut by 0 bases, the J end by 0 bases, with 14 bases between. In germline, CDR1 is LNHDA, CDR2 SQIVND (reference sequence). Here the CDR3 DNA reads TGTGCCAGTAGTATAGAGACGGGACTGAGAGCTAACTATGGCTACACCTTC. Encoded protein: CASSIETGLRANYGYTF.

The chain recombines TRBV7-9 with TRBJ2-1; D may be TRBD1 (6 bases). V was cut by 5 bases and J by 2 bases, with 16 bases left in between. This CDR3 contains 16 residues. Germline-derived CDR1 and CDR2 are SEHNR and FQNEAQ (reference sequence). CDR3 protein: CASSPRSRGTYNEQFF. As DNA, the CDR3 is TGTGCCAGCAGCCCTCGAAGCAGGGGTACCTACAATGAGCAGTTCTTC.

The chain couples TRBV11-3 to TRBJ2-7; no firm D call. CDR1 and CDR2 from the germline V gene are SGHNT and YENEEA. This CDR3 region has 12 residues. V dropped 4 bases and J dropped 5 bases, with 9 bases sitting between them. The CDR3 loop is CASSSDGDEQYF. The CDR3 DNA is TGTGCCAGCAGCTCGGACGGAGACGAGCAGTACTTC.

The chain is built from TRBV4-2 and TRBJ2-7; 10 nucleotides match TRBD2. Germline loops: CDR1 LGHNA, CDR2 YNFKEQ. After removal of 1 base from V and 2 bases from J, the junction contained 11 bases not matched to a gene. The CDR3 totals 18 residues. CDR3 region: CASSQAGGPSGSAYEQYF. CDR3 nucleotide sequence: TGTGCCAGCAGCCAAGCTGGAGGACCTAGCGGGAGCGCCTACGAGCAGTACTTC.

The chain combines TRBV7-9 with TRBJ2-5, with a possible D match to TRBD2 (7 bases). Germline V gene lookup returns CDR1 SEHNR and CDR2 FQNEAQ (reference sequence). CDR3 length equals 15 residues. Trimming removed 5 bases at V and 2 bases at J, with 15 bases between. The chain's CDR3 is CASSQGTTVQETQYF. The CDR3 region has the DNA TGTGCCAGCAGCCAGGGGACTACCGTACAAGAGACCCAGTACTTC.

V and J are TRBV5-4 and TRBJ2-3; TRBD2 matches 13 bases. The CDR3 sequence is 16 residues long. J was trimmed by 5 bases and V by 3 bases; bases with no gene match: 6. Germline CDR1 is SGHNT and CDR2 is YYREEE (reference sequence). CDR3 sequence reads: CASSWRTSGGEDTQYF. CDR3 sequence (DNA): TGTGCCAGCAGCTGGCGGACTAGCGGGGGTGAAGATACGCAGTATTTT.

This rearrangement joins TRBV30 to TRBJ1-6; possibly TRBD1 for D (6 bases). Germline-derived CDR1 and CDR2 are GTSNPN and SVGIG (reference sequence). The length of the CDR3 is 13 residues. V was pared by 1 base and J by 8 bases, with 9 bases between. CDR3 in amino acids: CAWSGGGYSPLHF. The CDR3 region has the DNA TGTGCCTGGAGTGGAGGGGGGTATTCACCCCTCCACTTT.

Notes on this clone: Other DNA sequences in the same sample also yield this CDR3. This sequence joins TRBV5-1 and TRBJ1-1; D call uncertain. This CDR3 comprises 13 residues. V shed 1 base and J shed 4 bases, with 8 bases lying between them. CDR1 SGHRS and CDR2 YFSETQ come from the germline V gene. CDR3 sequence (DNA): TGCGCCAGCAGCTTGAAACGGGGCACTGAAGCTTTCTTT. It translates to CASSLKRGTEAFF.

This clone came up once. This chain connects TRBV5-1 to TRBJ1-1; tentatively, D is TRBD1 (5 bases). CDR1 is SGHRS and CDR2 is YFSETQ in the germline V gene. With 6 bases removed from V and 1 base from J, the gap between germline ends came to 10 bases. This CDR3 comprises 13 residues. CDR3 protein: CASTAGTNTEAFF. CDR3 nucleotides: TGCGCCAGCACCGCCGGGACGAACACTGAAGCTTTCTTT.

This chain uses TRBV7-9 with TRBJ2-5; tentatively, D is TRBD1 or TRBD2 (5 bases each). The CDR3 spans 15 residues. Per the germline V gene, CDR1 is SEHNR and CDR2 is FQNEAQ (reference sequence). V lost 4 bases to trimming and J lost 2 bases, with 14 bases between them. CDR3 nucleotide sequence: TGTGCCAGCAGCTCCCTCGGGGCCGCTCAAGAGACCCAGTACTTC. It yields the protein CASSSLGAAQETQYF.